The rows below give T cell receptor beta chains drawn from one sample of a study of cytomegalovirus exposure and HLA in healthy donors. Libraries were prepared by immunoSEQ multiplex PCR; TCRdb keeps only in-frame clonotypes and omits some of them. The sample has about 140,000 clones; approximately 82% are singletons. The sample taken for sequencing was PBMCs. Receptor source: a young man in good health and CMV-seropositive. Each CDR3 is given with its conserved first and last residue. The D gene is left open where the match is weak. Size is omitted from some rows. Given values are once, few, many or a class for expanded clones.

d_gene: -
abundance: -
v_gene: TRBV5-1
j_gene: TRBJ2-7
CDR3nt: TGCGCCAGCAGCTTAGGGGGCGAGCAGTACTTC
CDR3aa: CASSLGGEQYF

d_gene: -
abundance: few
v_gene: TRBV7-2
j_gene: TRBJ1-5
CDR3nt: TGTGCCAGCAGCCGACAGAGCAATCAGCCCCAGCATTTT
CDR3aa: CASSRQSNQPQHF

d_gene: -
abundance: -
v_gene: TRBV7-2
j_gene: TRBJ1-3
CDR3nt: TGTGCCAGCAGCCTCGGGGGGTTTGGAAACACCATATATTTT
CDR3aa: CASSLGGFGNTIYF

d_gene: -
abundance: -
v_gene: TRBV11-3
j_gene: TRBJ2-7
CDR3nt: TGTGCCAGCAGCTTTAACAGGGACTACGAGCAGTACTTC
CDR3aa: CASSFNRDYEQYF

d_gene: -
abundance: -
v_gene: TRBV28
j_gene: TRBJ2-7
CDR3nt: TGTGCCAGCAGTATCCAGGGAGGCGAGCAGTACTTC
CDR3aa: CASSIQGGEQYF

d_gene: TRBD1
abundance: -
v_gene: TRBV2
j_gene: TRBJ1-1
CDR3nt: TGTGCCAGCAGCTTACAGGGGGTGAACACTGAAGCTTTCTTT
CDR3aa: CASSLQGVNTEAFF

d_gene: TRBD2
abundance: -
v_gene: TRBV2
j_gene: TRBJ2-1
CDR3nt: TGTGCCAGCAGGGGAGGGCCCAATGAGCAGTTCTTC
CDR3aa: CASRGGPNEQFF

d_gene: -
abundance: -
v_gene: TRBV19
j_gene: TRBJ2-5
CDR3nt: TGTGCCAGTAGTATTACCCGAGTACCTCAAGAGACCCAGTACTTC
CDR3aa: CASSITRVPQETQYF

d_gene: -
abundance: -
v_gene: TRBV10-3
j_gene: TRBJ1-2
CDR3nt: TGTGCCATCAGTGGGCAGGGTGGCCATGGCTACACCTTC
CDR3aa: CAISGQGGHGYTF

d_gene: TRBD1
abundance: -
v_gene: TRBV6-1
j_gene: TRBJ1-1
CDR3nt: TGTGCCAGCAGTGACGAGGGGGCGGTGAGGAACACTGAAGCTTTCTTT
CDR3aa: CASSDEGAVRNTEAFF

d_gene: TRBD1
abundance: many
v_gene: TRBV6-6
j_gene: TRBJ1-6
CDR3nt: TGTGCCAGCAGTGGGGGACAGTCTAATTCACCCCTCCACTTT
CDR3aa: CASSGGQSNSPLHF

d_gene: -
abundance: -
v_gene: TRBV9
j_gene: TRBJ2-6
CDR3nt: TGTGCCAGCAGCGTAGTTGGGGCCTCTGGGGCCAACGTCCTGACTTTC
CDR3aa: CASSVVGASGANVLTF

d_gene: -
abundance: -
v_gene: TRBV21-1
j_gene: TRBJ2-7
CDR3nt: TGTGCCAGCCCTCCCACTAGCGGGAGGGCCAATAACGAGCAGTACTTC
CDR3aa: CASPPTSGRANNEQYF

d_gene: TRBD2
abundance: -
v_gene: TRBV5-4
j_gene: TRBJ2-7
CDR3nt: TGTGCCAGCAGCTTGGCGGGGGGAGTCTCCTACGAGCAGTACTTC
CDR3aa: CASSLAGGVSYEQYF

d_gene: -
abundance: -
v_gene: TRBV7-9
j_gene: TRBJ1-2
CDR3nt: TGTGCCAGCAGCCCCTCGGGGGGGTCTGGAGGCTACACCTTC
CDR3aa: CASSPSGGSGGYTF

d_gene: TRBD2
abundance: -
v_gene: TRBV5-1
j_gene: TRBJ2-3
CDR3nt: TGCGCCAGCAGCTTGGGACTAGCCGAATTCACAGATACGCAGTATTTT
CDR3aa: CASSLGLAEFTDTQYF

d_gene: -
abundance: -
v_gene: TRBV9
j_gene: TRBJ2-7
CDR3nt: TGTGCCAGCAGCGTAGGTTCCGGGGTTGTCTACGAGCAGTACTTC
CDR3aa: CASSVGSGVVYEQYF

d_gene: TRBD1
abundance: few
v_gene: TRBV5-4
j_gene: TRBJ2-7
CDR3nt: TGTGCCAGCAGCTTGGCCCGGACAGGGGGGTACGAGCAGTACTTC
CDR3aa: CASSLARTGGYEQYF

d_gene: -
abundance: -
v_gene: TRBV30
j_gene: TRBJ1-6
CDR3nt: TGTGCCTGGAGTGTAGAGGGCCACGGGTCACCCCTCCACTTT
CDR3aa: CAWSVEGHGSPLHF

d_gene: -
abundance: -
v_gene: TRBV14
j_gene: TRBJ2-1
CDR3nt: TGTGCCAGCAGCCAAGTTAACAGCAATGAGCAGTTCTTC
CDR3aa: CASSQVNSNEQFF

d_gene: TRBD1
abundance: -
v_gene: TRBV18
j_gene: TRBJ1-2
CDR3nt: TGTGCCAGCTCACCCGACAGGGTCTATGGCTACACCTTC
CDR3aa: CASSPDRVYGYTF

d_gene: TRBD1
abundance: -
v_gene: TRBV28
j_gene: TRBJ2-5
CDR3nt: TGTGCCAGCAGTTCCCCCCGACAGGGCCGGGAGACCCAGTACTTC
CDR3aa: CASSSPRQGRETQYF

d_gene: TRBD1
abundance: -
v_gene: TRBV27
j_gene: TRBJ1-4
CDR3nt: TGTGCCAGCAAGGGGGCACGAACTAATGAAAAACTGTTTTTT
CDR3aa: CASKGARTNEKLFF

d_gene: -
abundance: -
v_gene: TRBV28
j_gene: TRBJ2-5
CDR3nt: TGTGCCAGTGGGCCCGGGAGTTGGGGGACCCAGTACTTC
CDR3aa: CASGPGSWGTQYF

d_gene: -
abundance: -
v_gene: TRBV11-1
j_gene: TRBJ2-7
CDR3nt: TGTGCCAGCAGCCGGGACAGGGGGACTAGCGCAGCCTACGAGCAGTACTTC
CDR3aa: CASSRDRGTSAAYEQYF

d_gene: TRBD1
abundance: -
v_gene: TRBV27
j_gene: TRBJ2-5
CDR3nt: TGTGCCAGCAGTTTCTACAGGGGACAAGAGACCCAGTACTTC
CDR3aa: CASSFYRGQETQYF

d_gene: TRBD1
abundance: -
v_gene: TRBV29-1
j_gene: TRBJ2-2
CDR3nt: TGCAGCGCTAAGGGGGCCAGCGGGGAGCTGTTTTTT
CDR3aa: CSAKGASGELFF

d_gene: TRBD2
abundance: -
v_gene: TRBV5-8
j_gene: TRBJ2-5
CDR3nt: TGTGCCAGCAGCTCCCTTTCTAGCGGGAGGGAAGAGACCCAGTACTTC
CDR3aa: CASSSLSSGREETQYF

d_gene: TRBD2
abundance: -
v_gene: TRBV5-5
j_gene: TRBJ2-3
CDR3nt: TGTGCCAGCAGGGGACTAGCGGGGGCTCCTCTACGGGCAGATACGCAGTATTTT
CDR3aa: CASRGLAGAPLRADTQYF

d_gene: -
abundance: -
v_gene: TRBV7-8
j_gene: TRBJ1-5
CDR3nt: TGTGCCAGCAGCCCAGGGGACGGGACGCCCCAGCATTTT
CDR3aa: CASSPGDGTPQHF

d_gene: TRBD2
abundance: -
v_gene: TRBV28
j_gene: TRBJ2-3
CDR3nt: TGTGCCAGCAAAACTAGCGCCGATACGCAGTATTTT
CDR3aa: CASKTSADTQYF

d_gene: -
abundance: -
v_gene: TRBV7-7
j_gene: TRBJ2-5
CDR3nt: TGTGCTAGCAGCTTAGGAAGGGCGGGTGGACAAGAGACCCAGTACTTC
CDR3aa: CASSLGRAGGQETQYF

d_gene: -
abundance: -
v_gene: TRBV9
j_gene: TRBJ2-7
CDR3nt: TGTGCCAGCAGCGTAGCTACAGGGGGGGGATACGAGCAGTACTTC
CDR3aa: CASSVATGGGYEQYF

d_gene: TRBD1
abundance: -
v_gene: TRBV11-2
j_gene: TRBJ2-7
CDR3nt: TGTGCCAGCAGCTTAGCCGCGGGACAGGGGAGCCCATCGTACTTC
CDR3aa: CASSLAAGQGSPSYF

d_gene: TRBD2
abundance: -
v_gene: TRBV19
j_gene: TRBJ2-7
CDR3nt: TGTGCCAGTAGTAAGACTAGCGGGAGGAGCGAGCAGTACTTC
CDR3aa: CASSKTSGRSEQYF

d_gene: TRBD2
abundance: -
v_gene: TRBV5-1
j_gene: TRBJ2-6
CDR3nt: TGCGCCAGCTCGGGGGGTCCGGGGGCCAACGTCCTGACTTTC
CDR3aa: CASSGGPGANVLTF

d_gene: TRBD2
abundance: -
v_gene: TRBV10-3
j_gene: TRBJ2-3
CDR3nt: TGTGCCATCAGTGAGTCGGGCGCGGGAGGGCCTCAGGGCACAGATACGCAGTATTTT
CDR3aa: CAISESGAGGPQGTDTQYF

d_gene: TRBD1
abundance: few
v_gene: TRBV7-6
j_gene: TRBJ2-7
CDR3nt: TGTGCCAGCAGCTTAGGGCAGGGGGCGCAAGAGCAGTACTTC
CDR3aa: CASSLGQGAQEQYF

d_gene: -
abundance: -
v_gene: TRBV25-1
j_gene: TRBJ1-4
CDR3nt: TGTGCCAGCAGTCTCGCCGCAGGATTAGAAGAAAAACTGTTTTTT
CDR3aa: CASSLAAGLEEKLFF

d_gene: TRBD2
abundance: -
v_gene: TRBV28
j_gene: TRBJ2-7
CDR3nt: TGTGCCAGCAGTTTATGGGGCGGGAGAAAAGGGGAGCAGTACTTC
CDR3aa: CASSLWGGRKGEQYF